This T cell receptor (beta chain) was sequenced for a study of shared clonotypes between healthy human individuals. Each subset's genomic DNA was split evenly across several immunoSEQ plates. Sequenced by immunoSEQ multiplex PCR; TCRdb stores in-frame clones only, minus some. The table records 400,000 to 600,000 clones, approximately 95% of them present only once. V gave up 0 bases and J gave up 4 bases; unmatched junction bases: 8. The CDR3 contains 17 residues. The germline CDR1 and CDR2 sequences are LNHNV and YYDKDF (reference sequence). The J gene is TRBJ1-5, the V gene TRBV15; TRBD1 agrees at 8 bases. This sequence was found in a woman aged 25 to 39 in good health. Sequenced sample: naive CD4+ T cells sorted from blood. The subset here: CD45RA+ positively selected. This CDR3 is CATSRDLGQVRNQPQHF. CDR3 sequence (DNA): TGTGCCACCAGCAGAGATTTGGGACAGGTACGGAATCAGCCCCAGCATTTT. Full variable domain (remainder filled in from reference TRBV15 and TRBJ1-5): DAMVIQNPRYQVTQFGKPVTLSCSQTLNHNVMYWYQQKSSQAPKLLFHYYDKDFNNEADTPDNFQSRRPNTSFCFLDIRSPGLGDTAMYLCATSRDLGQVRNQPQHFGDGTRLSIL.